This TCR beta chain emerged from a study of memory CD4+ T cells and cytomegalovirus serostatus. Overall study: Healthy Belgian adult donors included nine or ten CMV-positive and more than 20 CMV-negative people. Overall study findings and caveats: Each of 65 to 75 CMV-associated TCRbeta sequences occurred in one to five individuals. A US-trained random forest predicted CMV serostatus with median AUC about 0.92.

In the original workflow: Out-of-frame sequences were removed, leaving a few million distinct TCRbeta sequences. The repertoire was sequenced with immunoSEQ multiplex PCR; TCRdb's copy has only in-frame clones and lacks some. V and J calls and clone size follow that table, whereas D and trimming were derived from the DNA. Of tens of thousands of clones in the sample, 70% to 85% were seen once. Single viable CD3+CD4+CD8-CD45RO+ cells were sorted as the memory CD4+ T cells. To note about this clone: The antigen remains unidentified.

The CDR3 is 14 residues long. The junction had 7 bases not matched to a gene; V was cut back by 5 bases and J by 5 bases. Germline CDR1 KGHSH, CDR2 LQKENI. The clonotype comes from an adult in good health and CMV-seronegative. The sample taken for sequencing was memory CD4+ T cells from blood. The chain carries TRBV18 and TRBJ2-7, with 9 nucleotides matching TRBD2. For the CDR3, the DNA is TGTGCCAGCTCATACCGTCCTAGCGGGGACGAGCAGTACTTC. Translated: CASSYRPSGDEQYF.